This section outlines one T cell receptor (beta chain) sequence together with its context. In the study's own analysis: How many nucleated cells were present was estimated from reference gene primer amplification. Here immunoSEQ multiplex PCR was the method, and the copy in TCRdb shows in-frame clones only, minus some. V and J calls and clone size are those listed in that table; D and trimming were worked out from the DNA. In the table there are about 190,000 clones, over 80% of which are singletons. V was clipped by 4 bases and J by 5 bases; unmatched bases: 8. Germline V gene data show CDR1 as LGHDT and CDR2 as YNNKEL (reference sequence). The CDR3 length is 15 residues. This sample is part of a study of blood T cell repertoires in COVID-19. Turning to the study itself: Acute-phase and convalescent COVID-19 samples originated in the United States, Italy and Spain.

The source material was peripheral blood. This chain connects TRBV3-1 (or the pseudogene TRBV3-2) to TRBJ2-5, with 9 bases matching TRBD2. The sequence was obtained from a woman aged 35 to 49 with acute or convalescent COVID-19. In nucleotides, the CDR3 is TGTGCCAGCAGCCCTACTAGCGGGCGGTACGAGACCCAGTACTTC. It codes for CASSPTSGRYETQYF.